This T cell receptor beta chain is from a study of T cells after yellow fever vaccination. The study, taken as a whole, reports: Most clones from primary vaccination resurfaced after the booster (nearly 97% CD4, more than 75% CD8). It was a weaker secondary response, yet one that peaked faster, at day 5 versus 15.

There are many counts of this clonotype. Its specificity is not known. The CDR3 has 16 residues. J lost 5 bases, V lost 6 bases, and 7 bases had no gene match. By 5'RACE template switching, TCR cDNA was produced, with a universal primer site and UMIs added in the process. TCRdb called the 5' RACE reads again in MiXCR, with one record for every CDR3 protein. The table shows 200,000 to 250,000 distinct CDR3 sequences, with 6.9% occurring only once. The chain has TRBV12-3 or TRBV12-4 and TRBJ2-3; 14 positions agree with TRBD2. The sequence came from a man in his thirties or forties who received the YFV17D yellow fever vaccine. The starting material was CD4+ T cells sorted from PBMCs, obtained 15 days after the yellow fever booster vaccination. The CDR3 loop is CASSPGTSGSGDTQYF. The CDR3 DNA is TGTGCCAGCAGCCCGGGGACTAGCGGGAGTGGAGATACGCAGTATTTT.